These 20 T cell receptor beta chains originate from one sample sequenced in a study of shared clonotypes between healthy human individuals. Assay: immunoSEQ multiplex PCR; the TCRdb copy retains only in-frame clones and omits some. The sample includes about 1,500,000 clones, roughly 96% seen only once; the top ten take over 1%. The sequencing input was naive CD4+ T cells sorted from blood. Subset here: CD45RA+ positively selected. The receptor source for this set is a man between 25 and 39 years old in good health.

This chain connects TRBV5-4 to TRBJ2-5; D is ambiguous. In germline, CDR1 is SGHNT, CDR2 YYREEE (reference sequence). The CDR3 contains 15 residues. With 2 bases removed from V and 1 base from J, the gap between germline ends came to 12 bases. The CDR3 is CASSFQRTIQETQYF. DNA of the CDR3: TGTGCCAGCAGCTTCCAGCGTACCATCCAAGAGACCCAGTACTTC. The full variable domain, with the rest looked up from reference TRBV5-4 and TRBJ2-5, is ETGVTQSPTHLIKTRGQQVTLRCSSQSGHNTVSWYQQALGQGPQFIFQYYREEENGRGNFPPRFSGLQFPNYSSELNVNALELDDSALYLCASSFQRTIQETQYFGPGTRLLVL.

The rearrangement uses TRBV28 and TRBJ2-3; D may be TRBD2 (5 bases). The CDR3 is made up of 18 amino acids. Germline CDR1 and CDR2: MDHEN and SYDVKM. The V and J ends lost 3 bases and 2 bases respectively, with 21 bases between them. The CDR3 sequence: CASSLRGTSGGDTDTQYF. The CDR3, as DNA: TGTGCCAGCAGTTTGCGCGGAACAAGCGGTGGGGACACAGATACGCAGTATTTT.

This chain connects TRBV30 to TRBJ1-2; tentatively, D is TRBD1 (6 bases). The ends were cut back, 7 bases at V and 7 bases at J, with 22 bases in the middle. The CDR3 spans 14 residues. The V gene's germline CDR1 is GTSNPN and CDR2 SVGIG (reference sequence). The CDR3 DNA is TGTGCCTCCTCCCTCCTAGACAGGATAGGTGGCTACACCTTC. This gives the protein CASSLLDRIGGYTF.

The V call is TRBV13, the J call TRBJ2-7, with TRBD2 as a possible D gene (6 bases). Germline loops: CDR1 PRHDT, CDR2 FYEKMQ (reference sequence). CDR3 length: 13 amino acids. The V end was cut by 5 bases, the J end by 6 bases, with 14 bases between. CDR3 nucleotides: TGTGCCAGCAGCCGACTAGGTTCCGGCGAGCAGTACTTC. Protein product: CASSRLGSGEQYF.

This sequence joins TRBV7-9 and TRBJ2-5, with no clear D. The CDR3 is 14 amino acids. V lost 2 bases to trimming and J lost 7 bases, with 14 bases between them. CDR1 SEHNR and CDR2 FQNEAQ come from the germline V gene (reference sequence). CDR3 sequence (DNA): TGTGCCAGCAGCTTATTCGCCAGCCAGGCGACCCAGTACTTC. It translates to CASSLFASQATQYF.

This chain connects TRBV7-9 to TRBJ2-1, with D unclear. CDR3 length: 17 residues. V lost 2 bases, J lost 6 bases, and 20 bases lay in between. Germline assignment: CDR1 SEHNR and CDR2 FQNEAQ (reference sequence). The CDR3 here is CASSLTRRQSGRNEQFF. CDR3 nucleotides: TGTGCCAGCAGCTTAACCCGGCGGCAATCAGGACGCAATGAGCAGTTCTTC.

The rearrangement uses TRBV9 and TRBJ2-1, with D tentatively TRBD1 (6 bases). Trimming removed 4 bases from V and 4 bases from J, with 9 bases in between. CDR3 size: 13 residues. Germline V gene lookup returns CDR1 SGDLS and CDR2 YYNGEE. The DNA for the CDR3 is TGTGCCAGCAGCATCGGACAGTACAATGAGCAGTTCTTC. It translates to CASSIGQYNEQFF.

The gene calls are TRBV23-1 and TRBJ2-7, with D possibly being TRBD1 (6 bases). TRBV23-1 is filed as an ORF, its function uncertain. The CDR3 is 17 amino acids. V dropped 5 bases and J dropped 3 bases, with 23 bases sitting between them. CDR3 amino acids: CASSNNNRDTRFYEQYF. The CDR3 coding sequence is TGCGCCAGCAGTAATAACAACCGGGACACGCGATTCTACGAGCAGTACTTC.

The chain is built from TRBV2 and TRBJ1-5; 7 nucleotides agree with TRBD1. V trimming: 6 bases; J trimming: 3 bases; junction bases outside the gene matches: 5. Germline CDR1 SNHLY, CDR2 FYNNEI. The CDR3 sequence is 14 residues long. The CDR3: CASSLTGNNQPQHF. The CDR3 DNA reads TGTGCCAGCAGCTTGACAGGGAACAATCAGCCCCAGCATTTT.

As for this clone: One end of the junction varies from germline; a read error may be responsible. The chain combines TRBV2 with TRBJ1-4, with TRBD1 matching 7 bases. The CDR3 contains 13 residues. The V gene's germline CDR1 is SNHLY and CDR2 FYNNEI. CDR3 nucleotide sequence: TGTGCCAGCAGCGAAGATCCCGGAAGGGGGCATAGTTTT. This encodes CASSEDPGRGHSF.

The chain couples TRBV13 to TRBJ2-5; 8 bases map to TRBD1. Judging by the DNA end, TRBJ2-7 fits better; the J call may be wrong. The CDR3 has 15 amino acids. Germline V gene lookup returns CDR1 PRHDT and CDR2 FYEKMQ (reference sequence). The CDR3 spells CASSLTAGGVGEQYF. As DNA, the CDR3 is TGTGCCAGCAGCTTGACGGCAGGGGGCGTAGGCGAGCAGTACTTC.

This chain joins TRBV5-5 and TRBJ2-7, with 10 bases that match TRBD2. CDR3 length: 15 amino acids. Trimming took 0 bases from V and 4 from J; bases not matched to a gene: 4. Germline CDR1 reads SGHKS; CDR2 reads YYEKEE (reference sequence). CDR3 bases: TGTGCCAGCAGCTTGGTCCCTAGCGGGAGTTACGAGCAGTACTTC. It specifies CASSLVPSGSYEQYF. The whole variable domain, filled in from reference TRBV5-5 and TRBJ2-7, reads DAGVTQSPTHLIKTRGQQVTLRCSPISGHKSVSWYQQVLGQGPQFIFQYYEKEERGRGNFPDRFSARQFPNYSSELNVNALLLGDSALYLCASSLVPSGSYEQYFGPGTRLTVT.

The rearrangement joins TRBV6-5 to TRBJ2-3; TRBD2 agrees at 7 bases. Germline CDR1 is MNHEY and CDR2 is SVGAGI. V lost 7 bases and J lost 2; bases outside the gene matches: 6. This CDR3 has 14 residues. CDR3: CASMLAALTDTQYF. Here the CDR3 DNA reads TGTGCCAGCATGCTAGCGGCCCTCACAGATACGCAGTATTTT.

V is TRBV28 and J is TRBJ2-1, with D possibly TRBD2 on 6 matching bases. The CDR3 is 15 amino acids. CDR1 MDHEN and CDR2 SYDVKM come from the germline V gene. Trimming took 1 base from V and 9 from J, leaving 16 bases between them. CDR3 loop: CASSLSPGVGTEQFF. For the CDR3, the DNA is TGTGCCAGCAGTTTATCACCGGGAGTGGGCACTGAGCAGTTCTTC.

Regarding this clone: Other DNA variants within this sample encode the same CDR3. The chain uses TRBV27 and TRBJ2-7; no clear D. Germline CDR1 MNHEY, CDR2 SMNVEV (reference sequence). Trimming stripped 4 bases from V and 2 bases from J, with 3 bases between. The CDR3 extends over 11 amino acids. The CDR3 sequence is CASSSPYEQYF. The CDR3 bases are TGTGCCAGCAGTTCTCCCTACGAGCAGTACTTC.

This clone was found once. This chain links TRBV19 with TRBJ1-5; weak D call: TRBD1 (5 bases). The V end was cut by 5 bases, the J end by 2 bases, with 19 bases between. CDR3 size: 17 residues. From germline, CDR1 is LNHDA and CDR2 SQIVND (reference sequence). The CDR3: CASSLQGQGWGNQPQHF. CDR3 coding DNA: TGTGCCAGTAGTCTACAAGGCCAGGGCTGGGGCAATCAGCCCCAGCATTTT.

Of note for this clone: The identical CDR3 is also encoded by other nucleotide sequences in the sample. The V and J genes are TRBV28 and TRBJ2-5; no firm D call. V lost 3 bases and J 4 bases, leaving 6 bases between the germline ends. The CDR3 length is 12 residues. Germline V gene data show CDR1 as MDHEN and CDR2 as SYDVKM. DNA for the CDR3: TGTGCCAGCAGTTTGGTGGGAGAGACCCAGTACTTC. Its protein product is CASSLVGETQYF.

CDR3 residues: CASSMGQGSSYNEQFF. The DNA for the CDR3 is TGTGCCAGTAGTATGGGACAGGGAAGCTCCTACAATGAGCAGTTCTTC. The rearrangement joins TRBV19 to TRBJ2-1; 9 positions match TRBD1. CDR3 length: 16 residues. In germline, CDR1 is LNHDA, CDR2 SQIVND (reference sequence). The V and J ends lost 3 bases and 0 bases, in that order; junction bases with no gene match: 3.

This chain uses TRBV4-1 with TRBJ2-1; 9 nucleotides match TRBD2. Unmatched junction bases numbered 3, after V lost 1 base and J lost 2 bases. CDR3 length equals 16 residues. Germline V lookup: CDR1 MGHRA, CDR2 YSYEKL. CDR3 sequence: CASSQVAGVPYNEQFF. As DNA, the CDR3 is TGCGCCAGCAGCCAAGTAGCGGGAGTACCCTACAATGAGCAGTTCTTC.

As concerns this clone: Other DNA sequences in this sample translate to the same CDR3. This chain uses TRBV11-2 with TRBJ2-5, with D hard to call. Trimming took off 3 bases at V and 5 bases at J, with 10 bases between the two ends. Germline CDR1 reads SGHAT; CDR2 reads FQNNGV. This CDR3 is built from 13 residues. CDR3 amino acids: CASSFGVGETQYF. Here the CDR3 DNA reads TGTGCCAGCAGCTTTGGGGTTGGTGAGACCCAGTACTTC.